A single sample is the source of the 13 T cell receptor beta chains below, sequenced in a study of cytotoxic CD8 clonotypes in ibrutinib-treated CLL. Some clones are missing from TCRdb's copy, which holds only in-frame ones; the method was immunoSEQ multiplex PCR. Among 110,000 to 150,000 clones listed, approximately 80% were seen once. Sequences were derived from PBMCs, sampled after 24 months of ibrutinib treatment. The receptor source for this set is a human donor with chronic lymphocytic leukemia.

The gene calls are TRBV5-6 and TRBJ1-1; D is perhaps TRBD1 (6 bases). This CDR3 has 15 residues. Germline V gene data show CDR1 as SGHDT and CDR2 as YYEEEE. V was pared by 4 bases and J by 5 bases, with 18 bases between. This chain's CDR3 is CASSPGQGVRTEAFF. The CDR3, as DNA: TGTGCCAGCAGCCCGGGACAAGGGGTACGTACTGAAGCTTTCTTT.

The J gene is TRBJ1-5, the V gene TRBV28; perhaps TRBD1 as D (6 bases). CDR1 and CDR2 from the germline V gene are MDHEN and SYDVKM. V dropped 6 bases and J dropped 2 bases, with 14 bases sitting between them. The CDR3 has 15 amino acids. The CDR3 sequence: CASRGAGLGNQPQHF. CDR3 nucleotide sequence: TGTGCCAGCAGGGGGGCAGGGCTGGGCAATCAGCCCCAGCATTTT.

The chain recombines TRBV9 with TRBJ2-7; D is undetermined. V lost 4 bases, J lost 3 bases, and 17 bases lay in between. Germline values: CDR1 SGDLS, CDR2 YYNGEE. The CDR3 totals 15 residues. This chain's CDR3 is CASSLGSSGYYEQYF. The CDR3 nucleotides are TGTGCCAGCAGCCTGGGGTCTAGTGGCTACTACGAGCAGTACTTC.

In this sample, this clone turned up once. The V gene is TRBV11-1, the J gene TRBJ1-6; no clear D gene. V was cut by 0 bases and J by 8 bases, with 5 bases left in between. The length of the CDR3 is 13 residues. In germline, CDR1 is SGHAT, CDR2 FQDESV (reference sequence). CDR3 sequence: CASSLAEDSPLHF. In nucleotides, the CDR3 is TGTGCCAGCAGCTTAGCCGAAGATTCACCCCTCCACTTT.

This chain uses TRBV7-7 with TRBJ2-1, with 8 bases matching TRBD1. Germline trimming cut 5 bases from V and 8 bases from J; bases unmatched to any gene: 8. Germline assignment: CDR1 SSHAT and CDR2 FNYEAQ (reference sequence). The CDR3 runs 14 residues. The CDR3 coding sequence is TGTGCCAGCAGCCCCCAGGACAGGGTAGATGAGCAGTTCTTC. Amino acids: CASSPQDRVDEQFF.

In the case of this clone: The same CDR3 can be traced to other DNA sequences in this sample. Written as DNA, the CDR3 is TGTGCCTGGAGTGGTGGGGGCGGGCAGCCCCAGCATTTT. It specifies CAWSGGGGQPQHF. The chain couples TRBV30 to TRBJ1-5; a possible D gene is TRBD1 (6 bases). Germline CDR1 reads GTSNPN; CDR2 reads SVGIG (reference sequence). The CDR3 runs 13 residues. V lost 1 base, J lost 7 bases, and 11 bases lay in between.

This clone appeared a few times. The V and J genes are TRBV27 and TRBJ1-2; 8 bases line up with TRBD1. Trimming cost V 6 bases and J 7 bases; bases outside gene matches: 10. The CDR3 sequence is 14 residues long. Germline lookup yields CDR1 MNHEY and CDR2 SMNVEV (reference sequence). The CDR3 reads CASSSRTGLGGYTF. CDR3 DNA sequence: TGTGCCAGCAGCTCGCGGACAGGGTTGGGTGGCTACACCTTC.

The gene calls are TRBV11-3 and TRBJ1-1; D remains ambiguous. The germline CDR1 and CDR2 sequences are SGHNT and YENEEA. The CDR3 extends over 15 amino acids. Trimming shortened V by 0 bases and J by 0 bases, and 8 bases separated the two germline ends. The CDR3 region is CASSLDGGLNTEAFF. Written as DNA, the CDR3 is TGTGCCAGCAGCTTAGATGGAGGCCTGAACACTGAAGCTTTCTTT.

This clone was recorded once. The V gene is TRBV25-1, the J gene TRBJ2-7; 7 bases are a match to TRBD1. Trimming at V came to 4 bases and at J to 3 bases, leaving 3 bases not matched to a gene. Germline CDR1 is MGHDK and CDR2 is SYGVNS. This CDR3 region has 13 residues. The CDR3 here is CASSGTGHYEQYF. CDR3 coding DNA: TGTGCCAGCAGTGGGACAGGTCACTACGAGCAGTACTTC.

V gene TRBV19 combines with J gene TRBJ2-7; perhaps TRBD2 as D (6 bases). The V gene's germline CDR1 is LNHDA and CDR2 SQIVND (reference sequence). The CDR3 contains 13 residues. Trimming took 5 bases from V and 6 from J, leaving 14 bases between them. CDR3 in DNA: TGTGCCAGTAGTCGGGACTTTTCGCGCGAGCAGTACTTC. This codes for CASSRDFSREQYF.

The chain is built from TRBV27 and TRBJ1-1, with 8 nucleotides matching TRBD1. V lost 5 bases, J lost 6 bases, and 11 bases stayed unmatched. In germline, CDR1 is MNHEY, CDR2 SMNVEV (reference sequence). The CDR3 is 15 amino acids. The CDR3 region is CASSSHRGDRPEAFF. CDR3 DNA: TGTGCCAGCAGTAGCCACAGGGGGGATAGGCCTGAAGCTTTCTTT.

The rearrangement uses TRBV10-3 and TRBJ1-3; TRBD1 matches 7 bases. This CDR3 has 14 amino acids. Germline CDR1 is ENHRY and CDR2 is SYGVKD. With V trimmed by 10 bases and J by 0 bases, 6 bases remained unmatched. The CDR3 DNA is TGTGCCACCTCGGACAGGAGCTCTGGAAACACCATATATTTT. Its translation: CATSDRSSGNTIYF.

The CDR3 protein is CASSRQGSGANVLTF. In DNA form, the CDR3 reads TGTGCCAGCAGCCGGCAGGGCTCTGGGGCCAACGTCCTGACTTTC. This rearrangement joins TRBV7-2 to TRBJ2-6; tentative D call: TRBD1 (5 bases). There are 15 residues in the CDR3. Germline V CDR1 and CDR2: SGHTA, FQGNSA. Trimming removed 5 bases from V and 0 bases from J, with 8 bases in between. The variable domain in full, completed from reference TRBV7-2 and TRBJ2-6, reads GAGVSQSPSNKVTEKGKDVELRCDPISGHTALYWYRQSLGQGLEFLIYFQGNSAPDKSGLPSDRFSAERTGGSVSTLTIQRTQQEDSAVYLCASSRQGSGANVLTFGAGSRLTVL.